A single T cell receptor beta chain is shown here with its context. Its antigen is not known. Healthy donors of bone marrow made up the group. Per the germline V gene, CDR1 is LGHNA and CDR2 is YNFKEQ. After removal of 0 bases from V and 6 bases from J, the junction contained 1 base not matched to a gene. This CDR3 has 15 residues. The PCR ran on 60 Vbeta and 13 Jbeta primers. The data were produced by immunoSEQ multiplex PCR, yet TCRdb's version contains in-frame clones alone and is incomplete. The sample holds about 110,000 clones, 67% seen once. The data originate from a study of cytomegalovirus exposure and HLA in healthy donors. Study-wide findings and caveats: The number of N-insertions in an Asian-associated ancestry cluster was reportedly below the approximately 700-donor mean in a later analysis.

V usage is TRBV4-2 and J usage is TRBJ2-1; TRBD2 matches at 11 bases. The sequenced sample consisted of PBMCs. This TCR was recovered from a man between 18 and 29 years old in good health and CMV-seropositive. The CDR3 DNA reads TGTGCCAGCAGCCAAGATAGCGGGGGGGCCAATGAGCAGTTCTTC. This sequence encodes CASSQDSGGANEQFF.